The T cell receptor (beta chain) described here comes from a study of OX40 agonist ivuxolimab in advanced cancers. Study-level results: The 0.1-3.0 mg/kg partial responders had among the lowest clonal expansion.

Trimming removed 3 bases from V and 5 bases from J; junction bases left unmatched: 9. The CDR3 spans 15 residues. Germline V CDR1 and CDR2: GTSNPN, SVGIG (reference sequence). In the case of this clone: Its antigen is undetermined.

Assay used: immunoSEQ multiplex PCR; TCRdb lists only in-frame clones, some missing. Of 40,000 to 45,000 clones in the sample, 65% to 85% were seen once. The origin of this receptor is an adult with an advanced solid tumor such as melanoma, head and neck, liver or kidney cancer. The chain is built from TRBV30 and TRBJ2-2; TRBD1 agrees at 7 bases. The sequencing used CD4+ or CD8+ T cells sorted from blood, collected in a trial of the OX40 agonist ivuxolimab. Here the CDR3 DNA reads TGTGCCTGGAGAGGAACAGGGGTTGAGACCGGGGAGCTGTTTTTT. The encoded protein is CAWRGTGVETGELFF.